Listed here are 19 T cell receptor beta chains from one sample, sequenced in a study of Ad26.COV2.S vaccination and SARS-CoV-2 variants. Noted treatment: some 19 received Ad26.COV2.S at low or high dose, single or two shots; five or six received placebo; per-sample allocation not given. Sampling was done on day 63 after the first vaccine or placebo injection. Profiling relied on immunoSEQ multiplex PCR, and the TCRdb table lists in-frame clones only, not all of them. Of roughly 320,000 clones listed, 85% are singletons. Sequencing was performed on peripheral blood, taken in a trial of Ad26.COV2.S vaccine versus placebo. The origin of the receptors is a person aged 18 to 65 who received the Ad26.COV2.S COVID-19 vaccine or a placebo.

J is TRBJ1-1 and V is TRBV5-1, with D possibly being TRBD1 (5 bases). The CDR3 consists of 16 residues. The germline V gene has CDR1 SGHRS and CDR2 YFSETQ. Trimming cost V 0 bases and J 3 bases, with 15 bases left between them. CDR3 protein: CASSLEGLAGDTEAFF. The CDR3 DNA is TGCGCCAGCAGCTTGGAGGGACTCGCGGGGGACACTGAAGCTTTCTTT.

This chain links TRBV2 with TRBJ2-7, with 8 bases that match TRBD1. V lost 3 bases, J lost 5 bases, and 0 bases stayed unmatched. Germline CDR1 is SNHLY and CDR2 is FYNNEI. The CDR3 is made up of 12 amino acids. This CDR3 reads CASSETGDEQYF. CDR3 DNA sequence: TGTGCCAGCAGTGAGACAGGGGACGAGCAGTACTTC.

The chain employs TRBV7-9 and TRBJ2-3; perhaps TRBD2 as D (5 bases). Looked up from germline, CDR1 is SEHNR and CDR2 is FQNEAQ (reference sequence). The CDR3 runs 13 residues. The germline V and J ends were trimmed by 6 bases and 6 bases, with 13 bases remaining between them. In DNA, the CDR3 is TGTGCCAGCAGTAAGACTACCCTGGATACGCAGTATTTT. Protein: CASSKTTLDTQYF.

The genes are TRBV10-3 and TRBJ1-5, with TRBD1 as a possible D gene (5 bases). The germline V and J ends were trimmed by 6 bases and 0 bases, with 9 bases remaining between them. The CDR3 totals 14 residues. Germline V gene sequence: CDR1 ENHRY, CDR2 SYGVKD. CDR3 DNA: TGTGCCATCAGCAGGGAGTTTAGCAATCAGCCCCAGCATTTT. This encodes CAISREFSNQPQHF.

The rearrangement uses TRBV2 and TRBJ2-1, with D tentatively TRBD1 (5 bases). The CDR3 is 14 residues long. Trimming left V 7 bases short and J 4 bases short, with 14 bases between. Germline V CDR1 and CDR2: SNHLY, FYNNEI. The CDR3 is CASTQETVYNEQFF. The CDR3 nucleotides are TGTGCCAGCACCCAAGAGACAGTGTACAATGAGCAGTTCTTC.

The genes are TRBV5-1 and TRBJ2-7, with TRBD2 as a possible D gene (6 bases). The V gene lost 0 bases and the J gene lost 3 bases, with 13 bases spanning the gap. This CDR3 region has 15 residues. The V gene's germline CDR1 is SGHRS and CDR2 YFSETQ. The CDR3 reads CASSLVAGPLYEQYF. CDR3 sequence (DNA): TGCGCCAGCAGCTTGGTTGCGGGGCCCCTCTACGAGCAGTACTTC.

J is TRBJ2-1 and V is TRBV28, with D tentatively TRBD2 (6 bases). V shed 8 bases and J shed 5 bases, with 13 bases lying between them. CDR1 is MDHEN and CDR2 is SYDVKM in the germline V gene. The CDR3 has 13 residues. CDR3 bases: TGTGCCAGCCTCCGGGAGTCCCACAATGAGCAGTTCTTC. It specifies CASLRESHNEQFF.

This clone was seen just once. The chain carries TRBV4-2 and TRBJ2-3; D gene ambiguous. The germline V and J ends were trimmed by 1 base and 4 bases, with 12 bases remaining between them. From germline, CDR1 is LGHNA and CDR2 YNFKEQ. This CDR3 is built from 15 residues. In DNA form, the CDR3 reads TGTGCCAGCAGCCAAGGTTTAAGATTGGCAGATACGCAGTATTTT. Translation gives CASSQGLRLADTQYF.

The V gene is TRBV29-1, the J gene TRBJ2-7; D is unresolved. The V end was cut by 6 bases, the J end by 0 bases, with 15 bases between. There are 14 residues in the CDR3. Looked up from germline, CDR1 is SQVTM and CDR2 is ANQGSEA. This CDR3 is CSVGLTSSSYEQYF. The DNA of the CDR3 is TGCAGCGTCGGATTGACGAGCAGCTCCTACGAGCAGTACTTC.

The V gene is TRBV7-8, the J gene TRBJ1-2; 8 bases are a match to TRBD1. This CDR3 has 14 amino acids. Per germline, CDR1 SGHVS and CDR2 FQNEAQ. V was pared by 4 bases and J by 3 bases, with 4 bases of the junction left unmatched. In nucleotides, the CDR3 is TGTGCCAGCAGCTGGAGACAGGGGTACTATGGCTACACCTTC. It codes for CASSWRQGYYGYTF.

V is TRBV7-2 and J is TRBJ1-4; 7 nucleotides agree with TRBD1. CDR1 and CDR2 (germline): SGHTA, FQGNSA. The CDR3 length is 14 residues. V dropped 5 bases and J dropped 5; count of bases not matched to a gene: 5. The CDR3 loop reads CASSLGQRNEKLFF. Written as DNA, the CDR3 is TGTGCCAGCAGCCTGGGACAGAGAAATGAAAAACTGTTTTTT.

This chain links TRBV7-6 with TRBJ1-4; 8 nucleotides match TRBD1. The CDR3 has 15 residues. Germline lookup yields CDR1 SGHVS and CDR2 FNYEAQ. V lost 5 bases to trimming and J lost 3 bases; unmatched junction nucleotides: 5. DNA of the CDR3: TGTGCCAGCAGCCCCACGACAGGGGCTAATGAAAAACTGTTTTTT. This codes for CASSPTTGANEKLFF.

The chain uses TRBV11-2 and TRBJ1-2; 8 bases map to TRBD1. The germline V gene has CDR1 SGHAT and CDR2 FQNNGV. J gave up 3 bases and V 4 bases, and 19 bases lay outside the gene matches. The CDR3 is 19 amino acids. The DNA of the CDR3 is TGTGCCAGCAGCTCTGTCCTTTGGACAGGGAGAAGAATTGACTATGGCTACACCTTC. Residues: CASSSVLWTGRRIDYGYTF.

V and J are TRBV5-6 and TRBJ2-5, with 9 bases lining up with TRBD1. The CDR3 consists of 16 residues. The V and J ends lost 2 bases and 2 bases, in that order; junction bases with no gene match: 7. Germline-derived CDR1 and CDR2 are SGHDT and YYEEEE. In DNA, the CDR3 is TGTGCCAGCAGCTTCGGGACAGGGCTTCGGCAAGAGACCCAGTACTTC. It specifies CASSFGTGLRQETQYF.

The rearrangement uses TRBV19 and TRBJ1-1; D remains unclear. CDR3 length equals 13 residues. In germline, CDR1 is LNHDA, CDR2 SQIVND (reference sequence). V gave up 4 bases and J gave up 0 bases, with 6 bases separating them. CDR3 residues: CASSNVMNTEAFF. For the CDR3, the DNA is TGTGCCAGTAGTAACGTAATGAACACTGAAGCTTTCTTT. Complete variable domain (other parts from reference TRBV19 and TRBJ1-1): DGGITQSPKYLFRKEGQNVTLSCEQNLNHDAMYWYRQDPGQGLRLIYYSQIVNDFQKGDIAEGYSVSREKKESFPLTVTSAQKNPTAFYLCASSNVMNTEAFFGQGTRLTVV.

This clone has more than one count but fewer than ten. This chain connects TRBV4-1 to TRBJ1-4; D is possibly TRBD1 (6 bases). With 3 bases removed from V and 1 base from J, the gap between germline ends came to 9 bases. The CDR3 is made up of 15 amino acids. From germline, CDR1 is MGHRA and CDR2 YSYEKL. CDR3 sequence reads: CASSQGAGTNEKLFF. DNA for the CDR3: TGCGCCAGCAGCCAGGGGGCTGGAACTAATGAAAAACTGTTTTTT.

The chain links TRBV4-1 to TRBJ2-1; the D gene is possibly TRBD2 (5 bases). CDR1 MGHRA and CDR2 YSYEKL come from the germline V gene. The CDR3 spans 15 residues. Trimming removed 4 bases at V and 3 bases at J, with 13 bases between. The chain's CDR3 is CASSRVEGSYNEQFF. CDR3 in DNA: TGCGCCAGCAGCCGAGTAGAGGGTAGCTACAATGAGCAGTTCTTC.

Of note for this clone: This may be a read error, as it is one base from a much larger clone. The chain combines TRBV11-2 with TRBJ1-1; D possibly corresponds to TRBD1 (5 bases). V lost 4 bases and J lost 0, with 6 bases in between. There are 13 residues in the CDR3. From germline, CDR1 is SGHAT and CDR2 FQNNGV. DNA for the CDR3: TGTGCCAGCAGCTCACAGGTGAACACTGAAGCTTTCTTT. It is translated as CASSSQVNTEAFF.

This chain connects TRBV11-1 to TRBJ1-1; D possibly corresponds to TRBD1 (5 bases). The germline V gene has CDR1 SGHAT and CDR2 FQDESV (reference sequence). The CDR3 runs to 15 residues. Trimming cost V 2 bases and J 4 bases, with 14 bases left between them. The CDR3 loop reads CASSLQDPRGTEAFF. CDR3 in DNA: TGTGCCAGCAGCTTACAGGACCCGAGGGGCACTGAAGCTTTCTTT.